The 9 T cell receptor beta chains given below trace back to one sample, sequenced in a study of glioma-infiltrating T cells after dendritic cell vaccination. Sequencing was performed with immunoSEQ multiplex PCR; in TCRdb, only in-frame clones are kept and a portion is missing. The table includes about 92,000 clones, just over 85% detected once. Source: blood, taken before dendritic cell vaccination. The receptors were gathered from a human donor with glioblastoma.

As regards this clone: Its ends do not fully match the called genes, so a read error is possible. The chain couples TRBV23-1 to TRBJ1-3; 10 nucleotides match TRBD1. TRBV23-1 is assigned to the ORF class and has an uncertain function. The CDR3 has 20 residues. The CDR3 nucleotides read TGCGCCACCAGTCATGGGTCGGACAGGGGGTTTAATAGTTCTGGAAACACCATATATTTT. Translation gives CATSHGSDRGFNSSGNTIYF.

The chain is built from TRBV4-3 and TRBJ1-1, with D tentatively TRBD1 (5 bases). The germline CDR1 and CDR2 sequences are LGHNA and YSLEER. There are 14 residues in the CDR3. The V end was cut by 0 bases, the J end by 0 bases, with 5 bases between. In DNA form, the CDR3 reads TGCGCCAGCAGCCAAGACAGGGTGAACACTGAAGCTTTCTTT. The encoded protein is CASSQDRVNTEAFF.

Details on this clone: Other DNA sequences from this sample encode an identical CDR3 as well. The CDR3 is CASSLNTGELFF. The DNA for the CDR3 is TGCGCCAGCAGCCTCAACACCGGGGAGCTGTTTTTT. V is TRBV5-1 and J is TRBJ2-2; D is ambiguous. This CDR3 is 12 amino acids long. CDR1 SGHRS and CDR2 YFSETQ come from the germline V gene. The germline V and J ends were trimmed by 4 bases and 2 bases, with 3 bases remaining between them.

This chain links TRBV4-2 with TRBJ2-5, with D perhaps matching TRBD1 (5 bases). This CDR3 spans 15 amino acids. CDR1 is LGHNA and CDR2 is YNFKEQ in the germline V gene. Trimming stripped 0 bases from V and 4 bases from J, with 12 bases between. The CDR3 nucleotides read TGTGCCAGCAGCCAAGATCGGGCAGGGCGAGAGACCCAGTACTTC. Its protein is CASSQDRAGRETQYF.

The chain recombines TRBV6-5 with TRBJ2-2; weak D call: TRBD2 (6 bases). The germline V gene has CDR1 MNHEY and CDR2 SVGAGI. This CDR3 is built from 15 residues. The V end was cut by 6 bases, the J end by 6 bases, with 17 bases between. CDR3 in DNA: TGTGCCAGCAGCTCCGGGGGAACCCGGGCCGGGGAGCTGTTTTTT. Translated: CASSSGGTRAGELFF.

The chain is built from TRBV2 and TRBJ1-5; TRBD1 matches at 12 bases. Trimming took 6 bases from V and 7 from J; bases not matched to a gene: 4. The length of the CDR3 is 14 residues. Germline assignment: CDR1 SNHLY and CDR2 FYNNEI. The CDR3 loop reads CASSVGTGGQPQHF. Here the CDR3 DNA reads TGTGCCAGCAGCGTTGGGACAGGGGGCCAGCCCCAGCATTTT.

The rearrangement joins TRBV29-1 to TRBJ2-1; maybe TRBD1 (6 bases). The CDR3 length is 19 residues. CDR1 SQVTM and CDR2 ANQGSEA come from the germline V gene. V lost 4 bases and J lost 6, with 31 bases in between. DNA of the CDR3: TGCAGCGTTGGGTTACGGGACAATGTTTTTTTTCTTTCATCCAATGAGCAGTTCTTC. Its translation: CSVGLRDNVFFLSSNEQFF.

This rearrangement joins TRBV6-5 to TRBJ2-1, with TRBD1 matching over 9 bases. The J segment lost 12 bases and the V segment lost 6 bases, leaving 12 bases of the junction unmatched. Germline V lookup: CDR1 MNHEY, CDR2 SVGAGI. This CDR3 is built from 14 residues. CDR3 bases: TGTGCCAGCAGGTCCGGGACAGGGCTATTTCGGCAGTTCTTC. Its translation is CASRSGTGLFRQFF.

The gene calls are TRBV27 and TRBJ1-2; TRBD1 agrees at 8 bases. Germline CDR1 MNHEY, CDR2 SMNVEV (reference sequence). V was pared by 10 bases and J by 3 bases, with 4 bases of the junction left unmatched. There are 12 residues in the CDR3. The CDR3 sequence: CATRGPYYGYTF. CDR3 DNA sequence: TGTGCCACCAGGGGGCCTTACTATGGCTACACCTTC.